Following are 10 T cell receptor beta chains from one sample sequenced in a study of beta chain features in type 1 diabetes. Their target antigens are unknown. Regarding the study as a whole: A moderate, significant TCRB CDR3 shortening appeared in type 1 diabetes across four CD4+ subsets.

Expressed TCRB transcripts were sequenced after all isolated RNA was converted to cDNA. TCRdb's table, derived via immunoSEQ multiplex PCR, lists solely in-frame clones and lacks some. The table shows over 650,000 clones, with roughly 13% occurring only once. The material sequenced was naive CD4+ T cells from blood. Receptor source: a man aged 18 to 35 with type 1 diabetes.

This clone was seen a handful of times. This chain connects TRBV7-9 to TRBJ2-1, with D hard to call. The CDR3 loop spans 14 amino acids. V lost 3 bases and J 1 base, leaving 7 bases between the germline ends. Germline CDR1 is SEHNR and CDR2 is FQNEAQ (reference sequence). CDR3 sequence reads: CASSLMGSYNEQFF. CDR3 nucleotides: TGTGCCAGCAGCTTGATGGGTTCCTACAATGAGCAGTTCTTC.

V usage is TRBV5-6 and J usage is TRBJ2-7, with 9 bases lining up with TRBD1. Germline trimming cut 4 bases from V and 2 bases from J; bases unmatched to any gene: 7. The germline V gene encodes CDR1 SGHDT and CDR2 YYEEEE. The CDR3 is made up of 15 amino acids. CDR3 in amino acids: CASSPWDRVTYEQYF. Here the CDR3 DNA reads TGTGCCAGCAGCCCATGGGACAGGGTGACCTACGAGCAGTACTTC.

With regard to this clone: Additional DNA sequences in this sample encode the identical CDR3. The V gene is TRBV30, the J gene TRBJ2-5, with unresolved D. Germline CDR1 and CDR2: GTSNPN and SVGIG (reference sequence). This CDR3 is built from 11 residues. Between the trimmed V and J ends, which lost 0 bases and 5 bases, there was a span of 4 bases. CDR3 loop: CAWSVGETQYF. As DNA, the CDR3 is TGTGCCTGGAGTGTCGGGGAGACCCAGTACTTC.

This sequence joins TRBV9 and TRBJ1-6, with 7 bases that match TRBD1. The CDR3 consists of 12 residues. Germline lookup yields CDR1 SGDLS and CDR2 YYNGEE. After removal of 4 bases from V and 12 bases from J, the junction contained 4 bases not matched to a gene. The chain's CDR3 is CASSPQGGPLHF. Here the CDR3 DNA reads TGTGCCAGCAGCCCCCAGGGGGGACCCCTCCACTTT.

This chain links TRBV15 with TRBJ2-3; the D gene is possibly TRBD2 (5 bases). Per germline, CDR1 LNHNV and CDR2 YYDKDF (reference sequence). CDR3 length: 14 amino acids. The ends were cut back, 0 bases at V and 6 bases at J, with 10 bases in the middle. The DNA for the CDR3 is TGTGCCACCAGCAGAGATGGCGCTAGCGATACGCAGTATTTT. It codes for CATSRDGASDTQYF.

This clone was observed a few times. The chain links TRBV7-2 to TRBJ2-3; D may be TRBD2 (5 bases). Germline V lookup: CDR1 SGHTA, CDR2 FQGNSA. The germline V and J ends were trimmed by 8 bases and 2 bases, with 11 bases remaining between them. The CDR3 extends over 13 amino acids. This CDR3 is CASLTTNTDTQYF. CDR3 nucleotides: TGTGCCAGCCTGACTACTAACACAGATACGCAGTATTTT.

This clone was detected only a few times. The CDR3: CASSYAAGGVYNEQFF. The CDR3 region has the DNA TGTGCCAGCAGCTACGCCGCGGGCGGGGTCTACAATGAGCAGTTCTTC. The chain recombines TRBV6-5 with TRBJ2-1; D possibly corresponds to TRBD2 (6 bases). Between the trimmed V and J ends, which lost 6 bases and 3 bases, there was a span of 18 bases. The CDR3 contains 16 residues. Looked up from germline, CDR1 is MNHEY and CDR2 is SVGAGI.

This clone has a handful of counts. The genes are TRBV6-1 and TRBJ1-6; D gene unclear. V lost 8 bases to trimming and J lost 10 bases, with 12 bases between them. This CDR3 has 12 amino acids. Germline V gene data show CDR1 as MNHNS and CDR2 as SASEGT. CDR3 in amino acids: CASGREESPLHF. The CDR3 coding sequence is TGTGCCAGCGGGAGGGAGGAATCACCCCTCCACTTT.

The chain joins TRBV5-1 to TRBJ2-1; D is unclear. Trimming cost V 0 bases and J 3 bases, with 7 bases left between them. The germline CDR1 and CDR2 sequences are SGHRS and YFSETQ. This CDR3 is 14 amino acids long. The CDR3 is CASSLAPDYNEQFF. In DNA, the CDR3 is TGCGCCAGCAGCTTGGCCCCGGACTACAATGAGCAGTTCTTC.

In its sample, this clone was seen a few times. Distinct nucleotide sequences in the sample also encode this CDR3. The rearrangement uses TRBV7-9 and TRBJ2-1; D is unclear. This CDR3 has 11 residues. Trimming cost V 1 base and J 8 bases, with 3 bases left between them. Germline V gene sequence: CDR1 SEHNR, CDR2 FQNEAQ (reference sequence). CDR3: CASSLVYEQFF. DNA of the CDR3: TGTGCCAGCAGCTTAGTTTATGAGCAGTTCTTC. The whole variable domain, filled in from reference TRBV7-9 and TRBJ2-1, reads DTGVSQNPRHKITKRGQNVTFRCDPISEHNRLYWYRQTLGQGPEFLTYFQNEAQLEKSRLLSDRFSAERPKGSFSTLEIQRTEQGDSAMYLCASSLVYEQFFGPGTRLTVL.